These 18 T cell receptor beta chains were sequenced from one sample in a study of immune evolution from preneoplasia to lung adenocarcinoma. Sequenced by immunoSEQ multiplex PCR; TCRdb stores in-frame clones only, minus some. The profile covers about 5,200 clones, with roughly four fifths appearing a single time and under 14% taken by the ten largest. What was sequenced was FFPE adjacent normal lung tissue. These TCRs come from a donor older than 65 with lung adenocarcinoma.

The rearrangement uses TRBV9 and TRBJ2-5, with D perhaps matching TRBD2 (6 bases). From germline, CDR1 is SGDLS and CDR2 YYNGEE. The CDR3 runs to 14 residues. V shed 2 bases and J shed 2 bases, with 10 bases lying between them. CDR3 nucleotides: TGTGCCAGCAGCGTTAGCGGAGCTCAAGAGACCCAGTACTTC. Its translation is CASSVSGAQETQYF.

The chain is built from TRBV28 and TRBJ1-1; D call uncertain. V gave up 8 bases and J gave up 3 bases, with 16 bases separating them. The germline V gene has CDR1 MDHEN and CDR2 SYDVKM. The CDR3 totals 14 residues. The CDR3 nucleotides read TGTGCCAGCGTCGGCAATCGGCGGGACACTGAAGCTTTCTTT. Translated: CASVGNRRDTEAFF.

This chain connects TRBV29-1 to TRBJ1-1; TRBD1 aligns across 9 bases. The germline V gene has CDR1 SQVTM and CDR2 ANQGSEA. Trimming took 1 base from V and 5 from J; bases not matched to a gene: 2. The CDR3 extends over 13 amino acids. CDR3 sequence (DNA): TGCAGCGTTGAAGGACAGGGGGGGACTGAAGCTTTCTTT. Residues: CSVEGQGGTEAFF. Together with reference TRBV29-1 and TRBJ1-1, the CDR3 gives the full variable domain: SAVISQKPSRDICQRGTSLTIQCQVDSQVTMMFWYRQQPGQSLTLIATANQGSEATYESGFVIDKFPISRPNLTFSTLTVSNMSPEDSSIYLCSVEGQGGTEAFFGQGTRLTVV.

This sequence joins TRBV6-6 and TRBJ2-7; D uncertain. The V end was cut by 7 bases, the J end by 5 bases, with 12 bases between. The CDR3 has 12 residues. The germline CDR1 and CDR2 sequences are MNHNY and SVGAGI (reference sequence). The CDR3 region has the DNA TGTGCCAGCACCTTGGACCGGCACGAGCAGTACTTC. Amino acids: CASTLDRHEQYF.

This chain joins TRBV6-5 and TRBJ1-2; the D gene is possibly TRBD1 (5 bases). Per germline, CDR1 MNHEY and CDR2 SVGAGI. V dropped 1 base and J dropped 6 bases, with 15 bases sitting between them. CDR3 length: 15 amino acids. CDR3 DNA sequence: TGTGCCAGCAGTTACTTGGGGGGTTCCAAAGATGGCTACACCTTC. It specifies CASSYLGGSKDGYTF.

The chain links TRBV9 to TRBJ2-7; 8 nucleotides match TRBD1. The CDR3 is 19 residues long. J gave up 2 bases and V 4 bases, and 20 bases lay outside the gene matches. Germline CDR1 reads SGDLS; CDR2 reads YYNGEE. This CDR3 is CASSQRALHGQGPTYEQYF. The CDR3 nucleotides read TGTGCCAGCAGCCAAAGGGCCCTACACGGACAGGGACCGACCTACGAGCAGTACTTC. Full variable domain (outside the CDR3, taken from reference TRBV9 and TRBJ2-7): DSGVTQTPKHLITATGQRVTLRCSPRSGDLSVYWYQQSLDQGLQFLIQYYNGEERAKGNILERFSAQQFPDLHSELNLSSLELGDSALYFCASSQRALHGQGPTYEQYFGPGTRLTVT.

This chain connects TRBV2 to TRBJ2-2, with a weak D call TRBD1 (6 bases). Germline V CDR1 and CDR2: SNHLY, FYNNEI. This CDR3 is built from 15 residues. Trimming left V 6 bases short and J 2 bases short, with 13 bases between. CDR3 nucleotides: TGTGCCAGCAGCAGAGAGACAGGAAACACCGGGGAGCTGTTTTTT. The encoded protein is CASSRETGNTGELFF.

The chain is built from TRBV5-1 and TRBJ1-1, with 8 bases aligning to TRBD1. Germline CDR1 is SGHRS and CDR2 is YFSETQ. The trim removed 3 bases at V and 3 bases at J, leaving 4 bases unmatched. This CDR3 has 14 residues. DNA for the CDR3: TGCGCCAGCAGCTCTGGACAGGGTCACACTGAAGCTTTCTTT. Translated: CASSSGQGHTEAFF.

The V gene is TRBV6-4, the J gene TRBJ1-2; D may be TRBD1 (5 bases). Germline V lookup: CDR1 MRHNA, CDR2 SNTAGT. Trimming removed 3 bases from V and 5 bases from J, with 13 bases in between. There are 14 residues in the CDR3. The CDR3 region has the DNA TGTGCCAGCAGTGAGGGCCAGGGAGGATATGGCTACACCTTC. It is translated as CASSEGQGGYGYTF.

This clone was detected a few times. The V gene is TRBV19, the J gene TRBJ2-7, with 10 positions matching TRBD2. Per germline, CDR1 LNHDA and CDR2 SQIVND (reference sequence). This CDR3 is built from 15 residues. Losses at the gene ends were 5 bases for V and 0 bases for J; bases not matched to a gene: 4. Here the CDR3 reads CASSPSGRASYEQYF. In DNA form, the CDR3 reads TGTGCCAGTAGTCCTAGCGGGAGAGCCTCCTACGAGCAGTACTTC. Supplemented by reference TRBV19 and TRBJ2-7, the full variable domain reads DGGITQSPKYLFRKEGQNVTLSCEQNLNHDAMYWYRQDPGQGLRLIYYSQIVNDFQKGDIAEGYSVSREKKESFPLTVTSAQKNPTAFYLCASSPSGRASYEQYFGPGTRLTVT.

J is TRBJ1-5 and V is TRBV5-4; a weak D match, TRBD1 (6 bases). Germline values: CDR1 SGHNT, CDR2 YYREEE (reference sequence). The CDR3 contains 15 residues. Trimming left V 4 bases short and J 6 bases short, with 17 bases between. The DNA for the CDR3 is TGTGCCAGCAGCATCGGTGGGGGGGCTCCTCAGCCCCAGCATTTT. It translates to CASSIGGGAPQPQHF.

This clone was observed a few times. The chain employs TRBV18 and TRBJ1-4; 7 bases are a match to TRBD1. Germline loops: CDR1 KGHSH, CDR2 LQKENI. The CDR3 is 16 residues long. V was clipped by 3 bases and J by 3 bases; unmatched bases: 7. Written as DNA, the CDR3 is TGTGCCAGCTCACCGTATCCGGGACAGTCTAATGAAAAACTGTTTTTT. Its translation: CASSPYPGQSNEKLFF.

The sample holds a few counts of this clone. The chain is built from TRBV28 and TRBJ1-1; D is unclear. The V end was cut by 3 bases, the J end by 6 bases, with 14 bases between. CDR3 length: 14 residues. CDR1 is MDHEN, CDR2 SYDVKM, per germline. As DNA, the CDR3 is TGTGCCAGCAGTTTGGCGGGTATGAGGGCTGAAGCTTTCTTT. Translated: CASSLAGMRAEAFF.

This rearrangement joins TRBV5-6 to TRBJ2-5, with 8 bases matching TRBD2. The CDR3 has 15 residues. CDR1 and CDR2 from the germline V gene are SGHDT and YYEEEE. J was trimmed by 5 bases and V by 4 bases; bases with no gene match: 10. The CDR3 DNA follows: TGTGCCAGCAGCCAAAATAAGCGGGGGTGGGAGACCCAGTACTTC. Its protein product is CASSQNKRGWETQYF.

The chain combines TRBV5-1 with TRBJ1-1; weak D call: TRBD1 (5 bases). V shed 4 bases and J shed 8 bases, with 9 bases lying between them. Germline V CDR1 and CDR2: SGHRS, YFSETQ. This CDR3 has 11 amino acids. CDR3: CASSLGTEAFF. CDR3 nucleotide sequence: TGCGCCAGCAGCCTCGGGACCGAAGCTTTCTTT.

The CDR3: CASSQDMEGVAFF. CDR3 in DNA: TGTGCCAGCAGCCAAGATATGGAGGGGGTAGCTTTCTTT. The chain is built from TRBV14 and TRBJ1-1, with a tentative D call TRBD1 (6 bases). This CDR3 has 13 residues. The V end lost 0 bases, the J end lost 10 bases, and 12 bases lay between the germline ends. The germline gives CDR1 SGHDN, CDR2 FVKESK.

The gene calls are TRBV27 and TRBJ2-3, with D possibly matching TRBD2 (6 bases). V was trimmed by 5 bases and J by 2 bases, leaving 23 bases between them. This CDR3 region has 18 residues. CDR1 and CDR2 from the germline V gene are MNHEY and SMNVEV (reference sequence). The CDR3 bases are TGTGCCAGCAGTCGAATCGGACTATCAGGCGAGGCCACAGATACGCAGTATTTT. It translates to CASSRIGLSGEATDTQYF.

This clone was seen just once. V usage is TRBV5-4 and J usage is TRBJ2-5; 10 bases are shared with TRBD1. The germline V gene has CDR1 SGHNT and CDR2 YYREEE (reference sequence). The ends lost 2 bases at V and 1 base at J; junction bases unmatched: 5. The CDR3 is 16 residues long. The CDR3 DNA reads TGTGCCAGCAGCTTTCCGGGACAGGGGACCCAAGAGACCCAGTACTTC. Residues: CASSFPGQGTQETQYF.